This is a list of T cell receptor beta chains from one sample in a study of vaccination effects on CD4 cells after COVID-19. Assay used: immunoSEQ multiplex PCR; TCRdb lists only in-frame clones, some missing. The sample includes roughly 27,000 clones, 69% of them seen just once. For these TCRs, the target antigens are not known. The sample consisted of CD4+ T cells from PBMCs cultured with SARS-CoV-2 spike peptides, taken before COVID-19 vaccination. These TCRs come from a human donor who had a prior SARS-CoV-2 infection. The CDR3 runs from the conserved cysteine through the conserved F or W.

V	J	CDR3
TRBV2	TRBJ2-5	CATGTSGAEETQYF
TRBV12-3/TRBV12-4	TRBJ2-2	CASSLGPSGELFF
TRBV5-6	TRBJ1-1	CASSPVPRAGTEAFF
TRBV3-1/TRBV3-2	TRBJ2-5	CASSQDVGREETQYF
TRBV6-5	TRBJ2-1	CASEGLAGGHNEQFF
TRBV2	TRBJ1-4	CASSWTPGDEKLFF
TRBV9	TRBJ2-3	CASSVGYGGTDTQYF
TRBV18	TRBJ1-3	CASSRGTGEGSSGNTIYF
TRBV7-2	TRBJ2-7	CASSLAVAVSYEQYF
TRBV18	TRBJ2-1	CASSPRLANNEQFF
TRBV16	TRBJ2-7	CASSPDRANSYEQYF
TRBV9	TRBJ2-5	CASAQAGGPIETQYF